These T cell receptor beta chains were read from a single sample in a study of blood T cell repertoires in COVID-19. Profiling relied on immunoSEQ multiplex PCR, and the TCRdb table lists in-frame clones only, not all of them. The repertoire holds about 88,000 clones, with about 84% as singletons. What was sequenced was peripheral blood. These receptor sequences come from a woman aged 70-85 years with acute or convalescent COVID-19. CDR3s include the opening cysteine and the closing phenylalanine or tryptophan.

v_call	j_call	cdr3_aa
TRBV19	TRBJ2-2	CASSRGGGVTGELFF
TRBV7-2	TRBJ1-1	CASSKGPENTEAFF
TRBV27	TRBJ2-1	CATRDRGVSYNEQFF
TRBV7-8	TRBJ2-3	CASSFVRDYRDTQYF
TRBV12-3/TRBV12-4	TRBJ2-5	CASTTRQGETQYF
TRBV7-8	TRBJ1-5	CASSLGAGTGGARNQPQHF
TRBV28	TRBJ2-3	CASSSPGLAAGTDTQYF
TRBV27	TRBJ1-2	CASSILGPDRGKNYGYTF
TRBV6-4	TRBJ1-2	CASSDPFSGTGTSYTF
TRBV27	TRBJ2-3	CASSLRGTGGADTQYF
TRBV14	TRBJ2-3	CASSQASGGRTDTQYF
TRBV18	TRBJ2-5	CASSLGTGVETQYF
TRBV14	TRBJ2-5	CASSSGIQETQYF
TRBV7-9	TRBJ1-2	CASSLPRQGKNYGYTF
TRBV5-6	TRBJ2-1	CASSPLAGSSYNEQFF
TRBV4-2	TRBJ1-3	CASSQPGTDRNTIYF
TRBV6-5	TRBJ2-5	CASRPTVGLQETQYF
TRBV19	TRBJ1-3	CASRVTGSGNTIYF
TRBV3-1/TRBV3-2	TRBJ2-1	CASSQDVRDNEQFF